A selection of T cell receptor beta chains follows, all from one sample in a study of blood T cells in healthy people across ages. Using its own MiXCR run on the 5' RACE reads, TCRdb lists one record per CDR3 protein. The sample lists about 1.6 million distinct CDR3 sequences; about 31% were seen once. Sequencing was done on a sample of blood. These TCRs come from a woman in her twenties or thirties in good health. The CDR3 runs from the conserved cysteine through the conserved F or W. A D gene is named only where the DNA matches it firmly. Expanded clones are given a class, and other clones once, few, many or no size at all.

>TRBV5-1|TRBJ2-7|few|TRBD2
CASSWSFGEGFSYEQYF
TGCGCCAGCAGCTGGTCCTTCGGGGAGGGTTTCTCCTACGAGCAGTACTTC
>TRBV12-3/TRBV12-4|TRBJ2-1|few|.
CASSPLVNEQFF
TGTGCCAGCAGCCCACTAGTCAATGAGCAGTTCTTC
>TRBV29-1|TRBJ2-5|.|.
CGVEEGRNSYQETQYF
TGCGGCGTTGAAGAGGGAAGGAACTCGTACCAAGAGACCCAGTACTTC
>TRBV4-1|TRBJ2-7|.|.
CASSQDRVAELYEQYF
TGCGCCAGCAGCCAAGATAGGGTAGCGGAGCTCTACGAGCAGTACTTC
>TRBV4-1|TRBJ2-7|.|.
CASSHTRQGIISGAFYEQYF
TGCGCCAGCAGCCATACCCGGCAAGGGATCATCAGCGGTGCCTTCTACGAGCAGTACTTC
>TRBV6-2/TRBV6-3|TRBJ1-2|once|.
CASSYEYNYGYTF
TGTGCCAGCAGTTACGAGTATAACTATGGCTACACCTTC
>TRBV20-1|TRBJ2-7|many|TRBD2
CSARDLSGGHEQYF
TGCAGTGCTAGAGATCTAAGCGGGGGGCACGAGCAGTACTTC
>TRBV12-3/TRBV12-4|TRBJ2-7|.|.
CASIVRGSYEQYF
TGTGCCAGCATCGTGCGAGGGAGCTACGAGCAGTACTTC
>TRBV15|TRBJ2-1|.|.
CATTEGLYNEQFF
TGTGCCACCACGGAGGGACTCTACAATGAGCAGTTCTTC
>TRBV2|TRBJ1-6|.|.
CASSEEGTNNSPLHF
TGTGCCAGCAGTGAGGAAGGGACTAACAATTCACCCCTCCACTTT
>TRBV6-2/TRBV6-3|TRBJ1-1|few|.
CASSQRISGLTEAFF
TGTGCCAGCAGTCAGCGAATCTCAGGGTTAACTGAAGCTTTCTTT
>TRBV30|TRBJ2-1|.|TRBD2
CAWSKREGSYNEQFF
TGTGCCTGGAGTAAGCGGGAGGGGTCCTACAATGAGCAGTTCTTC
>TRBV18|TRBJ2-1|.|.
CASSRTTSRGEQFF
TGTGCCAGCTCACGAACGACTAGCAGGGGTGAGCAGTTCTTC
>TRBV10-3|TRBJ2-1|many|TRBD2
CAISEGLAYEQFF
TGTGCCATCAGTGAGGGACTAGCTTATGAGCAGTTCTTC
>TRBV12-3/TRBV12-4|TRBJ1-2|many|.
CASSSGPYGYTF
TGTGCCAGCAGTTCTGGCCCCTATGGCTACACCTTC